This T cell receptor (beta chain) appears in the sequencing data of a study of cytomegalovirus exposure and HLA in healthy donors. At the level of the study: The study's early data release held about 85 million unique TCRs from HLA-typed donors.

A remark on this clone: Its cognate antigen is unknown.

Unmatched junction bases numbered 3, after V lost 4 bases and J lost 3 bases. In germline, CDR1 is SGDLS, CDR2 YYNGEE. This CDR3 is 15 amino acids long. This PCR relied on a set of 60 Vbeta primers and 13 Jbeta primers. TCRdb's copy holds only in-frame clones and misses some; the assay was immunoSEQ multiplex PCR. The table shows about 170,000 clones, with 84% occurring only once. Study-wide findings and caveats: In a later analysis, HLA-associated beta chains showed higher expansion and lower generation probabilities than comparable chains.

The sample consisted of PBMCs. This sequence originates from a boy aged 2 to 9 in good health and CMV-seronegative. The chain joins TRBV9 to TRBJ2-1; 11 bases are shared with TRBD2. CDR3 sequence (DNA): TGTGCCAGCAGCTACCTAGCGGGAGGCTACAATGAGCAGTTCTTC. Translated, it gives CASSYLAGGYNEQFF.